These 27 T cell receptor beta chains originate from one sample sequenced in a study of cytomegalovirus exposure and HLA in healthy donors (dated by TCRdb to the late 2010s). Libraries were prepared through the immunoSEQ multiplex PCR assay. Not all clones reach the TCRdb copy of this immuneACCESS table, which keeps in-frame sequences only. Checked studies attribute under half of the gap to unresolved V genes and leave the rest unexplained. This sample holds roughly 73,000 clones; 94% were observed only once. The leading ten clones occupy 1.5% to 1.8% of the sample. Source material: PBMCs. Receptors were obtained from a man aged 18 to 29 in good health and CMV-seropositive.

Details on this clone: Relative to the germline gene, one junction end is altered; a read error may explain this. The rearrangement links TRBV4-1 to TRBJ2-7; 9 bases line up with TRBD2. CDR1 is MGHRA, CDR2 YSYEKL, per germline. The CDR3 length is 18 residues. The CDR3 DNA sequence: TGCGCCAGCAGCCAAGGGATACTAACGCGGGAGGGCTATATCAGACAGGAGTTC. Translating gives CASSQGILTREGYIRQEF.

The rearrangement links TRBV20-1 to TRBJ2-3, with no clear D. The germline CDR1 and CDR2 sequences are DFQATT and SNEGSKA (reference sequence). This CDR3 is built from 10 residues. The CDR3 bases are TGCAGAGTTTCAGCGGATACGCAGTATTTT. Translated, it gives CRVSADTQYF.

The J gene is TRBJ2-7, the V gene TRBV11-1; perhaps TRBD1 as D (5 bases). The CDR3 spans 15 residues. Germline V gene lookup returns CDR1 SGHAT and CDR2 FQDESV (reference sequence). V gave up 5 bases and J gave up 6 bases, with 20 bases separating them. CDR3 in DNA: TGTGCCAGCAGCCTCCCCCGTGGGTCAGGGCCCGAGCAGTACTTC. As protein: CASSLPRGSGPEQYF.

The chain combines TRBV11-3 with TRBJ1-1; tentatively, D is TRBD1 (6 bases). V lost 5 bases, J lost 1 base, and 8 bases lay in between. This CDR3 contains 13 residues. CDR1 is SGHNT and CDR2 is YENEEA in the germline V gene. The CDR3 loop reads CASSQGQNTEAFF. The CDR3 region has the DNA TGTGCCAGCAGCCAGGGACAGAACACTGAAGCTTTCTTT.

In its sample, this clone was seen once. The genes are TRBV19 and TRBJ2-1; D may be TRBD1 (5 bases). Trimming left V 5 bases short and J 6 bases short, with 11 bases between. The CDR3 has 13 residues. CDR1 LNHDA and CDR2 SQIVND come from the germline V gene (reference sequence). The CDR3 is CASSVQGSNEQFF. CDR3 coding DNA: TGTGCCAGTAGTGTTCAGGGTAGCAATGAGCAGTTCTTC. The full variable domain, in which reference TRBV19 and TRBJ2-1 provide the parts outside the CDR3, is DGGITQSPKYLFRKEGQNVTLSCEQNLNHDAMYWYRQDPGQGLRLIYYSQIVNDFQKGDIAEGYSVSREKKESFPLTVTSAQKNPTAFYLCASSVQGSNEQFFGPGTRLTVL.

The chain is built from TRBV29-1 and TRBJ2-1, with 9 positions matching TRBD2. CDR1 and CDR2 (germline): SQVTM, ANQGSEA. The CDR3 extends over 15 amino acids. The junction had 8 bases not matched to a gene; V was cut back by 3 bases and J by 5 bases. Written as DNA, the CDR3 is TGCAGCGTTGAGCGCGGGAGGGGTCGGGACAATGAGCAGTTCTTC. Translated, it gives CSVERGRGRDNEQFF.

V is TRBV30 and J is TRBJ2-1, with D perhaps matching TRBD1 (6 bases). The germline V gene has CDR1 GTSNPN and CDR2 SVGIG (reference sequence). The CDR3 spans 14 residues. With 1 base removed from V and 8 bases from J, the gap between germline ends came to 15 bases. CDR3 in DNA: TGTGCCTGGAGTGGCAACAGGGTCACCGATGAGCAGTTCTTC. It encodes CAWSGNRVTDEQFF.

This clone was recorded once. CDR3 coding DNA: TGTGCCAGCAGCGCCACCGGGACTGGGGCCTACGAGCAGTACTTC. Translating it yields CASSATGTGAYEQYF. This rearrangement joins TRBV11-3 to TRBJ2-7; D might be TRBD2 (6 bases). CDR1 is SGHNT, CDR2 YENEEA, per germline. Trimming removed 5 bases from V and 2 bases from J, with 16 bases in between. CDR3 length equals 15 residues.

In this sample, this clone turned up once. V usage is TRBV5-1 and J usage is TRBJ2-1; 10 nucleotides match TRBD2. Trimming removed 0 bases from V and 4 bases from J; junction bases left unmatched: 4. Germline-derived CDR1 and CDR2 are SGHRS and YFSETQ. This CDR3 contains 16 residues. The CDR3 nucleotides are TGCGCCAGCAGCTTGGAAGGACTAGCGGAATACAATGAGCAGTTCTTC. Amino acids: CASSLEGLAEYNEQFF.

The chain links TRBV7-9 to TRBJ2-7, with TRBD2 as a possible D gene (6 bases). V was trimmed by 4 bases and J by 3 bases, leaving 19 bases between them. Germline CDR1 SEHNR, CDR2 FQNEAQ (reference sequence). The CDR3 contains 16 residues. CDR3: CASSSGTRGGVYEQYF. CDR3 bases: TGTGCCAGCAGCTCCGGGACTCGAGGTGGGGTCTACGAGCAGTACTTC.

The chain couples TRBV6-1 to TRBJ2-3; 10 bases map to TRBD2. In germline, CDR1 is MNHNS, CDR2 SASEGT. The CDR3 length is 14 residues. V was pared by 6 bases and J by 4 bases, with 4 bases of the junction left unmatched. The CDR3 DNA sequence: TGTGCCAGCAGATCCGGGACTAGCGCAGATACGCAGTATTTT. Its protein is CASRSGTSADTQYF.

To note about this clone: This CDR3 is also generated by other DNA sequences in the sample. This chain connects TRBV5-1 to TRBJ2-5, with TRBD1 identical over 10 bases. Germline lookup yields CDR1 SGHRS and CDR2 YFSETQ. The CDR3 contains 15 residues. With 0 bases clipped from V and 5 bases from J, the junction kept 4 bases outside the gene matches. The CDR3 region is CASSLGQGAGETQYF. CDR3 nucleotides: TGCGCCAGCAGCTTGGGACAGGGGGCCGGGGAGACCCAGTACTTC.

The chain links TRBV15 to TRBJ2-5; a possible D gene is TRBD2 (6 bases). Germline V gene data show CDR1 as LNHNV and CDR2 as YYDKDF (reference sequence). V lost 5 bases and J 4 bases, leaving 11 bases between the germline ends. The CDR3 spans 13 residues. The DNA for the CDR3 is TGTGCCACCAGCGAGCGGGTGTTAGAGACCCAGTACTTC. Encoded protein: CATSERVLETQYF.

This clone has just a few counts. The V and J genes are TRBV6-1 and TRBJ1-1, with D uncertain. The CDR3 extends over 13 amino acids. Trimming left V 11 bases short and J 1 base short, with 14 bases between. CDR1 is MNHNS, CDR2 SASEGT, per germline. The CDR3 DNA reads TGTGCCGAGGGTGGTCCTACGAACACTGAAGCTTTCTTT. As protein: CAEGGPTNTEAFF.

The chain links TRBV5-1 to TRBJ1-1, with D unresolved. V shed 7 bases and J shed 0 bases, with 16 bases lying between them. From germline, CDR1 is SGHRS and CDR2 YFSETQ. This CDR3 spans 15 amino acids. CDR3: CASQASESLNTEAFF. The CDR3 nucleotides are TGCGCCAGCCAAGCGTCGGAGAGCTTGAACACTGAAGCTTTCTTT. Complete variable domain (other parts from reference TRBV5-1 and TRBJ1-1): KAGVTQTPRYLIKTRGQQVTLSCSPISGHRSVSWYQQTPGQGLQFLFEYFSETQRNKGNFPGRFSGRQFSNSRSEMNVSTLELGDSALYLCASQASESLNTEAFFGQGTRLTVV.

The chain joins TRBV5-1 to TRBJ1-2, with 9 bases lining up with TRBD1. The CDR3 loop spans 13 amino acids. The junction had 5 bases not matched to a gene; V was cut back by 4 bases and J by 7 bases. Per the germline V gene, CDR1 is SGHRS and CDR2 is YFSETQ. The CDR3 loop is CASSPDRGAGYTF. CDR3 DNA sequence: TGCGCCAGCAGCCCGGACAGGGGTGCTGGCTACACCTTC.

This clone was picked up one time. The rearrangement links TRBV6-1 to TRBJ2-4, with D unresolved. Germline lookup yields CDR1 MNHNS and CDR2 SASEGT. This CDR3 spans 19 amino acids. Trimming took off 1 base at V and 0 bases at J, with 19 bases between the two ends. In nucleotides, the CDR3 is TGTGCCAGCAGTGAAGGGGTGCCGAGCCGCGGCGGAGCCAAAAACATTCAGTACTTC. It encodes CASSEGVPSRGGAKNIQYF.

This clone was seen only once. The V and J genes are TRBV6-5 and TRBJ2-5; unclear D gene. CDR3 length equals 14 residues. Germline CDR1 MNHEY, CDR2 SVGAGI. V gave up 3 bases and J gave up 2 bases, with 10 bases separating them. CDR3 protein: CASSYLTRQETQYF. DNA of the CDR3: TGTGCCAGCAGTTATCTTACAAGACAAGAGACCCAGTACTTC.

With respect to this clone: One end of the junction is discordant with germline, which a read error may explain. The chain uses TRBV15 and TRBJ2-7; D unresolved. Germline-derived CDR1 and CDR2 are LNHNV and YYDKDF (reference sequence). The CDR3 runs 13 residues. CDR3 DNA: TGTGCCACCAGCCACCTCTACTCCTTCGAGCAGTACTTC. Protein sequence: CATSHLYSFEQYF.

The chain joins TRBV28 to TRBJ2-6; TRBD1 is a possible D gene (6 bases). The CDR3 contains 15 residues. In germline, CDR1 is MDHEN, CDR2 SYDVKM. Trimming took 6 bases from V and 0 from J, leaving 9 bases between them. The CDR3 protein is CASSTGYSGANVLTF. The CDR3 bases are TGTGCCAGCAGCACAGGGTACTCTGGGGCCAACGTCCTGACTTTC. Full variable domain (rest looked up from reference TRBV28 and TRBJ2-6): DVKVTQSSRYLVKRTGEKVFLECVQDMDHENMFWYRQDPGLGLRLIYFSYDVKMKEKGDIPEGYSVSREKKERFSLILESASTNQTSMYLCASSTGYSGANVLTFGAGSRLTVL.

This clone was seen once. The rearrangement joins TRBV6-5 to TRBJ2-3; D is uncertain. V lost 0 bases to trimming and J lost 4 bases, with 14 bases between them. The CDR3 totals 16 residues. Per the germline V gene, CDR1 is MNHEY and CDR2 is SVGAGI. The CDR3 loop reads CASSYSSWAASDTQYF. The DNA for the CDR3 is TGTGCCAGCAGTTACTCGTCGTGGGCAGCCTCAGATACGCAGTATTTT.

The rearrangement links TRBV28 to TRBJ2-5, with TRBD1 matching over 8 bases. The ends lost 6 bases at V and 3 bases at J; junction bases unmatched: 3. The CDR3 totals 13 residues. Germline CDR1 is MDHEN and CDR2 is SYDVKM. The CDR3 reads CASRQGAEETQYF. Here the CDR3 DNA reads TGTGCCAGCAGGCAGGGGGCCGAAGAGACCCAGTACTTC.

The chain combines TRBV6-5 with TRBJ2-5, with a possible D match to TRBD2 (5 bases). The CDR3 spans 15 residues. V lost 2 bases and J lost 5, with 15 bases in between. Germline CDR1 MNHEY, CDR2 SVGAGI. The CDR3 region has the DNA TGTGCCAGCAGTTACGTGCCTAGCTCCCGGGAGACCCAGTACTTC. Its protein product is CASSYVPSSRETQYF.

This sequence joins TRBV6-5 and TRBJ2-1; 7 bases match TRBD2. CDR3 length equals 13 residues. J lost 10 bases, V lost 6 bases, and 9 bases had no gene match. Germline V gene data show CDR1 as MNHEY and CDR2 as SVGAGI. The CDR3 loop reads CASRLLAQNEQFF. In DNA form, the CDR3 reads TGTGCCAGCAGGCTACTAGCGCAAAACGAGCAGTTCTTC.

The V call is TRBV11-2, the J call TRBJ2-2, with TRBD2 matching 7 bases. The CDR3 totals 15 residues. Germline V lookup: CDR1 SGHAT, CDR2 FQNNGV. The V gene end was trimmed by 5 bases and the J gene end by 2 bases; junction bases not matched to a gene: 5. DNA of the CDR3: TGTGCCAGCAGCCCGGGACTATCAAACACCGGGGAGCTGTTTTTT. As protein: CASSPGLSNTGELFF. Filled out from reference TRBV11-2 and TRBJ2-2, the complete variable domain reads EAGVAQSPRYKIIEKRQSVAFWCNPISGHATLYWYQQILGQGPKLLIQFQNNGVVDDSQLPKDRFSAERLKGVDSTLKIQPAKLEDSAVYLCASSPGLSNTGELFFGEGSRLTVL.

CDR3 DNA sequence: TGTGCCAGCAGCTCCCGGGACACCAAACCACCCTACGAGCAGTACTTC. Translation: CASSSRDTKPPYEQYF. V usage is TRBV13 and J usage is TRBJ2-7; D might be TRBD1 (6 bases). In germline, CDR1 is PRHDT, CDR2 FYEKMQ (reference sequence). Trimming stripped 4 bases from V and 2 bases from J, with 18 bases between. The CDR3 extends over 16 amino acids.

The chain combines TRBV7-8 with TRBJ2-1; 9 bases agree with TRBD2. Germline V lookup: CDR1 SGHVS, CDR2 FQNEAQ. There are 20 residues in the CDR3. J gave up 5 bases and V 3 bases, and 20 bases lay outside the gene matches. CDR3 nucleotides: TGTGCCAGCAGCTTGGTTCTAGGCGTTCTAGCGGGAACGATCCACAATGAGCAGTTCTTC. Its protein product is CASSLVLGVLAGTIHNEQFF.